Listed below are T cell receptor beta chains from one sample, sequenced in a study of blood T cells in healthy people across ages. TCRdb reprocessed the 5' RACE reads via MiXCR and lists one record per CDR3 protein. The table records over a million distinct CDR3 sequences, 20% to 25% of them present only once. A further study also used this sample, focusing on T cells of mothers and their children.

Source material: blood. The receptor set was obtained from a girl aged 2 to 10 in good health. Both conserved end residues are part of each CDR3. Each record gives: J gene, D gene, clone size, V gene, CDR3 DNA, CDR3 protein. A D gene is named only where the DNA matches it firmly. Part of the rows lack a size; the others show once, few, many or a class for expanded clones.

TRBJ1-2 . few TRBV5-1 TGCGCCAGCAGCTTACAGGATGACTATGGCTACACCTTC CASSLQDDYGYTF
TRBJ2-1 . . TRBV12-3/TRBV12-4 TGTGCCAGCAGCGCCCTCGGTCTAATGAATGAGCAGTTCTTC CASSALGLMNEQFF
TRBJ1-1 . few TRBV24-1 TGTGCCACCAGTGATTTTCCAGAGGGTGAAGCTTTCTTT CATSDFPEGEAFF
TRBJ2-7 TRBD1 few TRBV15 TGTGCCACCAGCAGAGAGGGACAGGCGAACGAGCAGTACTTC CATSREGQANEQYF
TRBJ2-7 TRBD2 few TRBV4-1 TGCGCCAGCAGCCATGGGACTAGCGGTTCCTACGAGCAGTACTTC CASSHGTSGSYEQYF
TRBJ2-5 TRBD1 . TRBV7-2 TGTGCCAGCAGCTTAGGACAGGGCCGCCACTTC CASSLGQGRHF
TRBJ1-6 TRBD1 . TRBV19 TGTGCCAGTAGTATCGGGACAGGGGGCAGGAATTCACCCCTCCACTTT CASSIGTGGRNSPLHF
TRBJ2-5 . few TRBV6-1 TGTGCCAGCAGTGATGCCGGGTGGGCGCAGTACTTC CASSDAGWAQYF
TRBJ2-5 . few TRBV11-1 TGTGCCAGCAGCTTACGGCGGGGAATATGGCAAGAGACCCAGTACTTC CASSLRRGIWQETQYF
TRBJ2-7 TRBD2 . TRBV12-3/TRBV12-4 TGTGCCAGCGCCGGGGGGGGAGAGTACGAGCAGTACTTC CASAGGGEYEQYF
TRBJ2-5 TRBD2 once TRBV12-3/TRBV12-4 TGTGCCAGCAGTCTCGAAGGAGCGGGAGATGAGACCCAGTACTTC CASSLEGAGDETQYF
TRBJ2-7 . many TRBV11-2 TGTGCCAGCAGCCCTACCGACATTTCCTCCTACGAGCAGTACTTC CASSPTDISSYEQYF
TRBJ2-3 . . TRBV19 TGTGCCAGTAGTATAGTGCGCGATACGCAGTATTTT CASSIVRDTQYF
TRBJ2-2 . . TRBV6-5 TGTGCCAGCAACCGGGGGCCTAAAAACACCGGGGAGCTGTTTTTT CASNRGPKNTGELFF
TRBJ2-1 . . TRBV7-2 TGTGCCAGCAGCTCCACAGGGAGAGAGCAGTTCTTC CASSSTGREQFF
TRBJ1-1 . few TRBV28 TGTGCCAGCAGCATCGAGACCAGGGGGAACACTGAAGCTTTCTTT CASSIETRGNTEAFF
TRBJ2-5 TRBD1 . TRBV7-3 TGTGCCAGCAGCTGGAGACAGGGGCGATATAACCAAGAGACCCAGTACTTC CASSWRQGRYNQETQYF
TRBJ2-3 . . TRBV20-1 TGCAGTGCTAGAGCTTTCAGTGAAGATACGCAGTATTTT CSARAFSEDTQYF
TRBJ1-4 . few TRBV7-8 TGTGCCAGCAGCCCCCGTACGGAAAAACTGTTTTTT CASSPRTEKLFF
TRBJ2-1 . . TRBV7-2 TGTGCCAGCAGCACCGGGTTTTTTGAGCAGTTCTTC CASSTGFFEQFF
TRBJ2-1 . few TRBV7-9 TGTGCCAGCAGCTTACAGGCATTCACCTACAATGAGCAGTTCTTC CASSLQAFTYNEQFF
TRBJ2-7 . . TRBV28 TGTGCCAGCAGTTCCCGGCACAACTCCTACGAGCAGTACTTC CASSSRHNSYEQYF
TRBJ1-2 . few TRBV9 TGTGCCAGCAGCATAAATGGGGACAACTATGGCTACACCTTC CASSINGDNYGYTF
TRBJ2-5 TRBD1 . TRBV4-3 TGCGCCAGCAGCCAAGACGGCATAGGGGGCTTCGAAGAGACCCAGTACTTC CASSQDGIGGFEETQYF
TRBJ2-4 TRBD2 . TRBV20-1 TGCAGTGCTCGGACCGGGACTAGCGGGAGGAGGGCCAAAAACATTCAGTACTTC CSARTGTSGRRAKNIQYF
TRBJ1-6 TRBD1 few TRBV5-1 TGCGCCAGCAGCGTTTTGACAGGGGCGGACTCACCCCTCCACTTT CASSVLTGADSPLHF
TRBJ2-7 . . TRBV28 TGTGCCAGCAGATATGGCCGGGGAACGCTCTCCTACGAGCAGTACTTC CASRYGRGTLSYEQYF
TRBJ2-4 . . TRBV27 TGTGCCAGCTCAGGGAACCTGGGAGGCATTCAGTACTTC CASSGNLGGIQYF
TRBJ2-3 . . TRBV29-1 TGCAGCGCCGACCCCAGGGAAGCAGATACGCAGTATTTT CSADPREADTQYF
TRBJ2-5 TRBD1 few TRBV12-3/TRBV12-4 TGTGCCAGCAGTTTACTAGGACAGGGACAAGAGACCCAGTACTTC CASSLLGQGQETQYF
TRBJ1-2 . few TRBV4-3 TGCGCCAGCAGTCAAGGGACCGGATCGCCCTATGGCTACACCTTC CASSQGTGSPYGYTF
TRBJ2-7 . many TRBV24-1 TGTGCCACCAGTGATTGGGGAGGTTACGAGCAGTACTTC CATSDWGGYEQYF
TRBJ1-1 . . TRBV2 TGTGCCAGCGCAGGTCGGGCTGAAGCTTTCTTT CASAGRAEAFF
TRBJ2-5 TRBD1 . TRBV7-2 TGTGCCAGCAGCTTAGGACAGGGGGCTGGGAGGGAGACCCAGTACTTC CASSLGQGAGRETQYF
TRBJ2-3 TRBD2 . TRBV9 TGTGCCAGCAGCAATCCACTAGCGGGGGGCACAGATACGCAGTATTTT CASSNPLAGGTDTQYF
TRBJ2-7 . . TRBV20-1 TGCAGTGCTAGGGCTACTGAGATCTCCTACGAGCAGCACTTC CSARATEISYEQHF
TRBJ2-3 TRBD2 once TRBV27 TGTGCCAGCAGTTTATTGGCTAGCGGGAGTTCGGCGGATACGCAGTATTTT CASSLLASGSSADTQYF
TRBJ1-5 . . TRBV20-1 TGCAGTGCTAGAGATCTAGTAGGTCAGCCCCAGCATTTT CSARDLVGQPQHF
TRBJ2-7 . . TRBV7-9 TGTGCCAGCAGACAACTTCCGACAGAGAGCTCCTACGAGCAGTACTTC CASRQLPTESSYEQYF
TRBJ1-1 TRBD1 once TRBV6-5 TGTGCCAGCACCTACACAGGGGAGGCCACTGAAGCTTTCTTT CASTYTGEATEAFF
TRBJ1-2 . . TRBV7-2 TGTGCCAGCAGCTTAACAACACAGGGAGCGAGAGGCTACACCTTC CASSLTTQGARGYTF